This T cell receptor (beta chain) was sequenced for a study of CD8 T cells in ankylosing spondylitis (dated by TCRdb to 2015 to 2018). General notes on the study: The study set out to find disease-linked TCR variants by profiling T cell receptor beta repertoires in ankylosing spondylitis patients and healthy donors. The full study cohort comprised some 27 ankylosing spondylitis patients and 110 or so healthy donors. Samples of peripheral blood were taken, and for ankylosing spondylitis patients, synovial fluid was collected as well.

As regards this clonotype: This clone's antigen is unknown. No qualities accompany the bases; no much larger clone lies one base away.

Relative to germline, V is missing 3 bases and J is missing 0 bases, with 4 bases of the junction outside any gene match. Via the germline V gene, CDR1 is KGHSH and CDR2 LQKENI. The CDR3 runs 16 amino acids, cysteine and phenylalanine included. Only CDR3 DNA is held: 48 bases, read in frame from base 1. Results the study describes overall, beyond this receptor: Some motif variants were previously reported in synovial fluid and blood of reactive arthritis patients, suggesting common disease-initiation mechanisms. The disease-linked clones were reported to be significantly enriched in matched synovial fluid samples from ankylosing spondylitis patients. In peripheral blood, the disease-linked clones were found at relatively low frequencies and had a CD8+ phenotype. Blood from ankylosing spondylitis patients appeared to be characterized by a TCR beta motif made up of several highly homologous amino acid variants.

Sequencing took place on an Illumina HiSeq 2500. Quantitative 5'-RACE with molecular barcodes was used to prepare TCR beta libraries. Per the authors' processing: Disease-linked TCR variants were identified with a new computational method built on a probabilistic model of VDJ rearrangement. TCRdb reprocessed the public reads (quality trimming at Q25 with fastp, clone calling with MiXCR) and kept in-frame beta chains. Rows matching on CDR3 protein sequence are summarized as one entry with the most common DNA and genes. The V and J calls, along with clone size, are taken from TCRdb and not from the paper's own processing. This sample comprises about 130,000 distinct CDR3 sequences, about 6.4% of them detected only once. Together, the top ten hold about 12% of the sample.

The chain is assembled from TRBV18 and TRBJ1-3; 8 central bases correspond to TRBD1. This TCR was recovered from a male donor with ankylosing spondylitis or in good health (not recorded which). Sequencing was carried out using blood, either unsorted or a sorted T cell fraction (not recorded which). The nucleotide sequence reads as follows: TGTGCCAGCTCACCGGGACAGGAGAGCTCTGGAAACACCATATATTTT. It codes for CASSPGQESSGNTIYF.